One and the same sample provided the 22 T cell receptor beta chains below, sequenced in a study of blood T cell repertoires in COVID-19. The table came from immunoSEQ multiplex PCR; TCRdb's copy has only in-frame clones and leaves some out. Of tens of thousands of clones in the sample, less than 90% were seen once. The source material was peripheral blood. Receptor source: a man of 80 years or more with active COVID-19.

V gene TRBV15 combines with J gene TRBJ2-5; 9 nucleotides agree with TRBD2. The length of the CDR3 is 17 residues. Trimming cost V 0 bases and J 0 bases; bases outside gene matches: 5. Germline V gene lookup returns CDR1 LNHNV and CDR2 YYDKDF (reference sequence). CDR3 protein: CATSRELAGPYQETQYF. The CDR3 DNA sequence: TGTGCCACCAGCAGAGAGCTAGCGGGGCCTTACCAAGAGACCCAGTACTTC.

The chain is built from TRBV7-2 and TRBJ1-2; D ambiguous. The V and J ends lost 0 bases and 1 base respectively, with 9 bases between them. CDR1 is SGHTA, CDR2 FQGNSA, per germline. The CDR3 is made up of 15 amino acids. CDR3 sequence (DNA): TGTGCCAGCAGCTTAGCATACGGGAATAACTATGGCTACACCTTC. Its translation: CASSLAYGNNYGYTF.

The chain uses TRBV3-1 (or the pseudogene TRBV3-2) and TRBJ2-1; 10 nucleotides align to TRBD2. Germline values: CDR1 LGHDT, CDR2 YNNKEL (reference sequence). V trimming: 4 bases; J trimming: 9 bases; junction bases outside the gene matches: 12. CDR3 length equals 16 residues. For the CDR3, the DNA is TGTGCCAGCAGCCGCCAGCGGGGGGGCCGCGGGGCTGAGCAGTTCTTC. It is translated as CASSRQRGGRGAEQFF.

This chain uses TRBV10-3 with TRBJ1-2, with 9 bases matching TRBD1. The length of the CDR3 is 14 residues. CDR1 and CDR2 (germline): ENHRY, SYGVKD. Germline trimming cut 5 bases from V and 4 bases from J; bases unmatched to any gene: 5. CDR3 region: CAISPQTGGYGYTF. The CDR3 nucleotides are TGTGCCATCAGTCCTCAGACAGGGGGCTATGGCTACACCTTC.

This chain links TRBV6-6 with TRBJ2-3, with 7 bases that match TRBD1. V lost 6 bases to trimming and J lost 11 bases; unmatched junction nucleotides: 8. This CDR3 comprises 12 residues. Germline CDR1 reads MNHNY; CDR2 reads SVGAGI (reference sequence). CDR3 bases: TGTGCCAGCAGCCCGACAGGGAAGGTGCAGTATTTT. It specifies CASSPTGKVQYF.

V and J are TRBV4-2 and TRBJ1-4, with 10 nucleotides matching TRBD1. Per the germline V gene, CDR1 is LGHNA and CDR2 is YNFKEQ. This CDR3 is built from 19 residues. The junction had 11 bases not matched to a gene; V was cut back by 4 bases and J by 0 bases. The CDR3 DNA is TGTGCCAGCAGCCGAGTTTGGACAGGGGGTGGTTCAACTAATGAAAAACTGTTTTTT. Protein: CASSRVWTGGGSTNEKLFF.

The chain is built from TRBV6-2 or TRBV6-3 and TRBJ2-3; 11 nucleotides match TRBD2. The V segment lost 2 bases and the J segment 3 bases; nucleotides outside the gene matches: 4. Germline CDR1 reads MNHEY; CDR2 reads SVGEGT. This CDR3 has 16 amino acids. DNA for the CDR3: TGTGCCAGCAGTTACGGGACTAGCGGTCGGACAGATACGCAGTATTTT. Its protein product is CASSYGTSGRTDTQYF.

This chain links TRBV13 with TRBJ1-1; weak D call: TRBD1 (6 bases). Germline V CDR1 and CDR2: PRHDT, FYEKMQ (reference sequence). The CDR3 is made up of 14 amino acids. V was clipped by 10 bases and J by 4 bases, with 19 bases between them. CDR3 bases: TGTGCCACCGCTCCAGGCGGGGGGGCCACTGAAGCTTTCTTT. It is translated as CATAPGGGATEAFF.

The chain has TRBV27 and TRBJ1-4, with 11 positions matching TRBD1. Trimming at V came to 1 base and at J to 7 bases, leaving 2 bases not matched to a gene. Germline CDR1 reads MNHEY; CDR2 reads SMNVEV (reference sequence). This CDR3 comprises 15 residues. This CDR3 reads CASSLWGQGGEKLFF. The CDR3 coding sequence is TGTGCCAGCAGTTTATGGGGACAGGGGGGTGAAAAACTGTTTTTT.

The V call is TRBV2, the J call TRBJ1-4, with D hard to call. V lost 3 bases and J 14 bases, leaving 19 bases between the germline ends. Germline V lookup: CDR1 SNHLY, CDR2 FYNNEI. The CDR3 totals 14 residues. CDR3 region: CASSESGREDSLFF. The CDR3 region has the DNA TGTGCCAGCAGTGAGTCTGGTCGGGAGGATAGTCTGTTTTTT.

The chain recombines TRBV4-2 with TRBJ1-2; 7 bases fit TRBD1. V trimming: 3 bases; J trimming: 5 bases; junction bases outside the gene matches: 6. The CDR3 consists of 14 residues. Germline values: CDR1 LGHNA, CDR2 YNFKEQ. The CDR3 loop reads CASSQARQGYGYTF. The CDR3 DNA reads as TGTGCCAGCAGCCAGGCCCGACAGGGTTATGGCTACACCTTC.

This clone was recorded only once. The chain couples TRBV7-9 to TRBJ2-4; the match to TRBD1 covers 7 bases. CDR3 size: 16 residues. The junction had 4 bases not matched to a gene; V was cut back by 2 bases and J by 0 bases. Germline V gene sequence: CDR1 SEHNR, CDR2 FQNEAQ (reference sequence). The CDR3 bases are TGTGCCAGCAGCTTATCGGGACAGCAAGCCAAAAACATTCAGTACTTC. Encoded protein: CASSLSGQQAKNIQYF.

In the case of this clone: One end of the junction is discordant with germline, which a read error may explain. The chain joins TRBV12-3 or TRBV12-4 to TRBJ1-5; TRBD1 might be the D (5 bases). This CDR3 contains 13 residues. The CDR3 DNA follows: TGTGCCAGCACTTTACGGGGGAATCAGCCCCAGCATTTT. This encodes CASTLRGNQPQHF.

This rearrangement joins TRBV7-3 to TRBJ2-1, with a tentative D call TRBD1 (5 bases). The CDR3 runs 14 residues. Trimming left V 5 bases short and J 4 bases short, with 12 bases between. CDR1 and CDR2 from the germline V gene are SGHTA and FQGTGA. The CDR3 DNA follows: TGTGCCAGCAGCCCAGGGAATACTTACAATGAGCAGTTCTTC. Protein: CASSPGNTYNEQFF.

The chain combines TRBV11-2 with TRBJ1-5; 9 nucleotides match TRBD1. In germline, CDR1 is SGHAT, CDR2 FQNNGV. After removal of 1 base from V and 1 base from J, the junction contained 5 bases not matched to a gene. The CDR3 contains 17 residues. CDR3 nucleotide sequence: TGTGCCAGCAGCTTAGGGGACAGGGTCGTAAGCAATCAGCCCCAGCATTTT. It encodes CASSLGDRVVSNQPQHF.

V usage is TRBV12-3 or TRBV12-4 and J usage is TRBJ1-5, with a weak D call TRBD1 (5 bases). The germline V and J ends were trimmed by 5 bases and 7 bases, with 12 bases remaining between them. This CDR3 spans 13 amino acids. CDR3 loop: CASSTGENQPQHF. The CDR3 DNA reads TGTGCCAGCAGTACGGGGGAGAACCAGCCCCAGCATTTT.

This clone was picked up a small number of times. The chain has TRBV30 and TRBJ2-1, with D unclear. The ends were cut back, 0 bases at V and 5 bases at J, with 11 bases in the middle. The germline gives CDR1 GTSNPN, CDR2 SVGIG (reference sequence). The CDR3 has 14 residues. CDR3 loop: CAWSVHSTNNEQFF. The CDR3 bases are TGTGCCTGGAGTGTACATTCCACAAACAATGAGCAGTTCTTC.

The V call is TRBV10-2, the J call TRBJ1-4; no clear D gene. The CDR3 contains 13 residues. Per germline, CDR1 WSHSY and CDR2 SAAADI. V lost 3 bases and J lost 5, with 7 bases in between. As DNA, the CDR3 is TGCGCCAGCAGTGACCGAGGGAATGAAAAACTGTTTTTT. It is translated as CASSDRGNEKLFF.

V and J are TRBV27 and TRBJ2-6; D not resolved. The CDR3 contains 15 residues. Deletions cut 4 bases from V and 0 bases from J, with 7 bases between. Germline V gene lookup returns CDR1 MNHEY and CDR2 SMNVEV (reference sequence). CDR3 sequence reads: CASSSLSSGANVLTF. CDR3 DNA sequence: TGTGCCAGCAGTTCACTCTCCTCTGGGGCCAACGTCCTGACTTTC.

The sample holds a few counts of this clone. The rearrangement joins TRBV10-1 to TRBJ2-7; 11 bases fit TRBD1. Germline-derived CDR1 and CDR2 are WNHNN and SYGVQD (reference sequence). The CDR3 length is 15 residues. The V gene end was trimmed by 3 bases and the J gene end by 7 bases; junction bases not matched to a gene: 8. The CDR3 loop is CASSDSGQGAGEQYF. The CDR3 coding sequence is TGCGCCAGCAGTGACTCTGGACAGGGGGCTGGGGAGCAGTACTTC.

The chain is built from TRBV4-2 and TRBJ2-7, with 11 positions matching TRBD2. The germline CDR1 and CDR2 sequences are LGHNA and YNFKEQ. Germline trimming cut 0 bases from V and 3 bases from J; bases unmatched to any gene: 7. This CDR3 comprises 17 residues. The CDR3 nucleotides are TGTGCCAGCAGCCAAGATATTAGTAGCGGGGGGGACTACGAGCAGTACTTC. It translates to CASSQDISSGGDYEQYF.

The chain uses TRBV6-5 and TRBJ1-5, with a tentative D call TRBD1 (6 bases). The germline V gene has CDR1 MNHEY and CDR2 SVGAGI. V was pared by 2 bases and J by 6 bases, with 14 bases between. There are 15 residues in the CDR3. The CDR3 protein is CASSYVRGAGQPQHF. The CDR3 nucleotides read TGTGCCAGCAGTTACGTCCGGGGGGCGGGTCAGCCCCAGCATTTT.